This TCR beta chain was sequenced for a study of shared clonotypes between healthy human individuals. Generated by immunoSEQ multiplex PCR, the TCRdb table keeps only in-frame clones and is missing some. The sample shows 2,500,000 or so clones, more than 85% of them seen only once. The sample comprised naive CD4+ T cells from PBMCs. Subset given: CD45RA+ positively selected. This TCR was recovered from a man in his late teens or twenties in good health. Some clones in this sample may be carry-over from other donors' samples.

The CDR3 sequence is CASSRMTGDYGYTF. The DNA for the CDR3 is TGTGCCAGCAGCCGGATGACTGGAGACTATGGCTACACCTTC. The chain combines TRBV14 with TRBJ1-2; D not resolved. V dropped 4 bases and J dropped 3 bases, with 12 bases sitting between them. Germline V lookup: CDR1 SGHDN, CDR2 FVKESK. The length of the CDR3 is 14 residues.